This TCR beta chain was found in a study of blood T cell repertoires in COVID-19. This clone appeared a single time. Only in-frame clones appear in the TCRdb table, and some are missing; sequencing was by immunoSEQ multiplex PCR. The sample carries about 280,000 clones, about four fifths recorded once. The V and J ends lost 4 bases and 4 bases, in that order; junction bases with no gene match: 8. The germline CDR1 and CDR2 sequences are MNHEY and SVGAGI. The CDR3 consists of 15 residues. This rearrangement joins TRBV6-5 to TRBJ1-1; 8 bases align to TRBD1. This TCR was sampled from a woman in her forties or fifties who had recovered from COVID-19. Sequencing input: peripheral blood. CDR3 residues: CASSSYRQGSTEAFF. The CDR3 DNA reads as TGTGCCAGCAGTTCTTACCGACAGGGGAGCACTGAAGCTTTCTTT.